Listed below are T cell receptor beta chains from one sample, sequenced in a study of high-grade serous ovarian cancer treatment subgroups. Clones were read by immunoSEQ multiplex PCR, and TCRdb kept only the in-frame ones, dropping some. The sample comprises about 5,800 clones, 70% of which are singletons, and under 8.5% rests with the top ten. Specimen: tumor tissue. Receptors were obtained from a human donor with high-grade serous ovarian cancer. CDR3s include the opening cysteine and the closing phenylalanine or tryptophan. D genes are given only for firm matches. Clone size, where shown, is once, few, many, or a class for clones that have expanded.

TRBV5-4	15	NA	NA	TRBJ2-6	TGTGCCAGCAGCTTGGACAGCTCTGGGGCCAACGTCCTGACTTTC	CASSLDSSGANVLTF
TRBV27	13	NA	NA	TRBJ1-1	TGTGCCAGCAGTTTATCGGGACACACTGAAGCTTTCTTT	CASSLSGHTEAFF
TRBV4-3	14	NA	NA	TRBJ2-7	TGCGCCAGCAGCCAAGGTCTAGGCGGCTACGAGCAGTACTTC	CASSQGLGGYEQYF
TRBV7-2	16	TRBD2	NA	TRBJ2-5	TGTGCCAGCAGCTTTGCAGCACTAGCGGGAGGGGAGACCCAGTACTTC	CASSFAALAGGETQYF
TRBV5-1	16	TRBD1	NA	TRBJ1-4	TGCGCCAGCGCCCTCGATCCGGGACAGGGGGCTGAAAAACTGTTTTTT	CASALDPGQGAEKLFF
TRBV6-1	13	TRBD1	NA	TRBJ2-1	TGTGCCAGCAGACATCAGGGGGCCACTGAGCAGTTCTTC	CASRHQGATEQFF
TRBV2	12	NA	NA	TRBJ1-5	TGTGCCAGCAGTGAACCCAGGCAGCCCCAGCATTTT	CASSEPRQPQHF
TRBV4-3	13	NA	NA	TRBJ1-2	TGCGCCAGCAGCCAAGAGAGACGCTATGGCTACACCTTC	CASSQERRYGYTF
TRBV11-2	15	NA	NA	TRBJ1-1	TGTGCCAGCAGCGTGTTGCGGGGACTGAACACTGAAGCTTTCTTT	CASSVLRGLNTEAFF
TRBV28	15	NA	NA	TRBJ1-5	TGTGCCAGCAGTTTTTCGGGTCGGGGCAATCAGCCCCAGCATTTT	CASSFSGRGNQPQHF
TRBV19	15	NA	once	TRBJ2-7	TGTGCCAGTAGTCCCCCGGGGGCAGGCGCGTACGAGCAGTACTTC	CASSPPGAGAYEQYF
TRBV5-4	15	NA	NA	TRBJ1-2	TGTGCCAGCAGCTCTCTAGGCGGGGGAAGAGATGGCTACACCTTC	CASSSLGGGRDGYTF
TRBV6-6	12	NA	few	TRBJ1-1	TGTGCCAGCAGTTATAGGTCAGGGGAAGCTTTCTTT	CASSYRSGEAFF
TRBV2	13	NA	few	TRBJ1-5	TGTGCCAGCAATTTCGTGGGCAATCAGCCCCAGCATTTT	CASNFVGNQPQHF
TRBV6-5	12	NA	NA	TRBJ1-2	TGTGCCAGCAGGTCCGGCAGCTATGGCTACACCTTC	CASRSGSYGYTF
TRBV5-4	14	TRBD2	NA	TRBJ2-1	TGTGCCAGCAGCCGGAGCGGGGGGAGGGATGAGCAGTTCTTC	CASSRSGGRDEQFF
TRBV5-8	14	NA	NA	TRBJ2-2	TGTGCCAGCAGCTTGGTTCCCGGAACCGGGGAGCTGTTTTTT	CASSLVPGTGELFF
TRBV18	17	NA	few	TRBJ1-1	TGTGCCAGCTCACCACAGGGGCTGGGAGATGGGGACACTGAAGCTTTCTTT	CASSPQGLGDGDTEAFF
TRBV11-2	12	NA	NA	TRBJ2-3	TGTGCCAGCAGTCACAGGAAATATACGCAGTATTTT	CASSHRKYTQYF
TRBV30	13	NA	once	TRBJ2-5	TGTGCCTGGAGTGCCAATAGTGTCGAGACCCAGTACTTC	CAWSANSVETQYF
TRBV18	12	NA	few	TRBJ1-2	TGTGCCAGCTCGACGGGGAACTATGGCTACACCTTC	CASSTGNYGYTF
TRBV18	14	TRBD1	NA	TRBJ2-1	TGTGCCAGCTCACCAAACAGGGGGCGAAATGAGCAGTTCTTC	CASSPNRGRNEQFF
TRBV30	11	NA	NA	TRBJ2-5	TGTGCCCTGGGGTGGGGAGAGACCCAGTACTTC	CALGWGETQYF
TRBV18	13	NA	NA	TRBJ2-4	TGTGCCAGCTCCCCATTAGACACCCACATTCAGTACTTC	CASSPLDTHIQYF